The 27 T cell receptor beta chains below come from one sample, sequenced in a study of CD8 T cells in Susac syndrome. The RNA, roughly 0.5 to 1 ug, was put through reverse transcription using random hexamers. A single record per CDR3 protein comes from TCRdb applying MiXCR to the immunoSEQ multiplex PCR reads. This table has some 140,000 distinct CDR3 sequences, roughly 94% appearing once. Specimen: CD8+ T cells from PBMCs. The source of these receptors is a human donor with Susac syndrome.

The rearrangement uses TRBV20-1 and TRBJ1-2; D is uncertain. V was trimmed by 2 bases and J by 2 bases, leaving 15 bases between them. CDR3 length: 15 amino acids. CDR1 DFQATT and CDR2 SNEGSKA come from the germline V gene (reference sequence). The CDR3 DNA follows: TGCAGTGCTAGAATGGGCGCGGACCGAAACTATGGCTACACCTTC. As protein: CSARMGADRNYGYTF.

DNA of the CDR3: TGTGCCAGCAGTTTATACGGGAAAACCTACGAGCAGTACTTC. Translated, it gives CASSLYGKTYEQYF. The V call is TRBV27, the J call TRBJ2-7; a weak D match, TRBD2 (5 bases). The V gene's germline CDR1 is MNHEY and CDR2 SMNVEV (reference sequence). V was shortened by 1 base and J by 2 bases, with 9 bases between the two germline ends. The CDR3 totals 14 residues.

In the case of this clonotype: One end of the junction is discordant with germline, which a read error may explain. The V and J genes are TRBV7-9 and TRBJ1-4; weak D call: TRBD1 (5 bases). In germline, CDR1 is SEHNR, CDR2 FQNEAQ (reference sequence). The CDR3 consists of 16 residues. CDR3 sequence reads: CASSLVERTTNEKLFF. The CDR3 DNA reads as TGTGCCAGCAGCTTAGTCGAGAGGACAACAAATGAAAAACTGTTTTTT.

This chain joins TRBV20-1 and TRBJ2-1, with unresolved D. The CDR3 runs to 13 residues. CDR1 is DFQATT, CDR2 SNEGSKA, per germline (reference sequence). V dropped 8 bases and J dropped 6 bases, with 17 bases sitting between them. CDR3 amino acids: CSTPLGKINEQFF. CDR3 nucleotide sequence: TGCAGTACCCCGCTGGGCAAGATCAATGAGCAGTTCTTC.

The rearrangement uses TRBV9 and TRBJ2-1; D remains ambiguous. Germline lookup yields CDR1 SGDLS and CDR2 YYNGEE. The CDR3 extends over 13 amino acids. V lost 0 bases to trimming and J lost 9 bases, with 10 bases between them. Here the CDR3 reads CASSVVLGSEQFF. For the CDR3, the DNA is TGTGCCAGCAGCGTAGTTCTGGGATCTGAGCAGTTCTTC.

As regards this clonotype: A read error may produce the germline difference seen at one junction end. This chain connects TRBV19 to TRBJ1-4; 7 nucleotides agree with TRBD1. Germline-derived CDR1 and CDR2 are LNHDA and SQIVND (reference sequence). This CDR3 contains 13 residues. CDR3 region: CASSEASGWDSSF. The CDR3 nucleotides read TGTGCCAGTAGTGAAGCCTCGGGATGGGACAGTTCTTTT.

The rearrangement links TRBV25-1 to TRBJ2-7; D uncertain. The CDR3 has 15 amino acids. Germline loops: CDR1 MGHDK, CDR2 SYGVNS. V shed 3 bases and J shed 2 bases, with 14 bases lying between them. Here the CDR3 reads CASSDLRRRTYEQYF. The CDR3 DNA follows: TGTGCCAGCAGTGATCTCAGGAGAAGGACCTACGAGCAGTACTTC.

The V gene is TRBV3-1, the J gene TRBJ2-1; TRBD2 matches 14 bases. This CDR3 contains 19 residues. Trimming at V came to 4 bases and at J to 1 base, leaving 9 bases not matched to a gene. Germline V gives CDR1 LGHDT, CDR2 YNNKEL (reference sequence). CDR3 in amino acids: CASSRTGTSGSISYNEQFF. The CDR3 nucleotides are TGTGCCAGCAGCCGTACTGGGACTAGCGGGAGTATTTCCTACAATGAGCAGTTCTTC.

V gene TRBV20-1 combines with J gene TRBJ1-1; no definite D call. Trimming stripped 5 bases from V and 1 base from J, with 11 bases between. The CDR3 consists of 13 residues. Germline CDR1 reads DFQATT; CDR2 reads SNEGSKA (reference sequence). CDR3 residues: CSAAGGSNTEAFF. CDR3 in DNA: TGCAGTGCTGCAGGCGGGTCGAACACTGAAGCTTTCTTT.

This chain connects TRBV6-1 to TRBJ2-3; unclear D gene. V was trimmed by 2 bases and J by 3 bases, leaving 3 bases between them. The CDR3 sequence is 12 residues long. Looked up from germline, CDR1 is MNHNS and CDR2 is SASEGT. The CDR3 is CASSELTDTQYF. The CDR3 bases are TGTGCCAGCAGTGAATTGACAGATACGCAGTATTTT.

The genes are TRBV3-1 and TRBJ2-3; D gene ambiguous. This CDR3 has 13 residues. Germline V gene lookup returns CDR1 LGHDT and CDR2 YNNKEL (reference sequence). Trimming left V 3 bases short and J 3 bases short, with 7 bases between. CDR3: CASSHAETDTQYF. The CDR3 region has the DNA TGTGCCAGCAGCCATGCCGAGACAGATACGCAGTATTTT.

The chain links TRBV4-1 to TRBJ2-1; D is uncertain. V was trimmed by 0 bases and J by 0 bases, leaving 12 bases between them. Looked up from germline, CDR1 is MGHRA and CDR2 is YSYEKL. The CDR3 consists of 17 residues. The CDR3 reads CASSQETGLSSYNEQFF. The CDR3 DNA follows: TGCGCCAGCAGCCAAGAAACCGGGCTTAGCTCCTACAATGAGCAGTTCTTC.

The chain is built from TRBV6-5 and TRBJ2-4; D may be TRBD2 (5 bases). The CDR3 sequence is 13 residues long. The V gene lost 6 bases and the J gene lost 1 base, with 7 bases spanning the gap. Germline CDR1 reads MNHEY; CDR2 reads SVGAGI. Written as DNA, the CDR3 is TGTGCCAGCAGATCGGGGGCCAAAAACATTCAGTACTTC. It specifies CASRSGAKNIQYF.

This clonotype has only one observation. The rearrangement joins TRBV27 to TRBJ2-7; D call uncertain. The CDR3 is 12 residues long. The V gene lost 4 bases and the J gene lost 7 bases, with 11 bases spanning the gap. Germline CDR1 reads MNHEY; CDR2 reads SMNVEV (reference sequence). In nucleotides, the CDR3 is TGTGCCAGCAGTTCCTTGGGAATAGAGCAGTACTTC. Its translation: CASSSLGIEQYF.

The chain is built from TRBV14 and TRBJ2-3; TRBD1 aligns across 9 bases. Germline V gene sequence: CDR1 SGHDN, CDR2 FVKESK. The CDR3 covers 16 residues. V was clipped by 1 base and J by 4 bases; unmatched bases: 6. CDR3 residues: CASSQGTGVGSDTQYF. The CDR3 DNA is TGTGCCAGCAGCCAAGGGACAGGGGTTGGATCAGATACGCAGTATTTT.

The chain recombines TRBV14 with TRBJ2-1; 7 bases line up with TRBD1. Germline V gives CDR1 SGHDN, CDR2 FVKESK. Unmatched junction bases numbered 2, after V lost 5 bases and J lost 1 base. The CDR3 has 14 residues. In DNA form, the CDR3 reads TGTGCCAGCAGCGTGACAGGGTCCTACAATGAGCAGTTCTTC. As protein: CASSVTGSYNEQFF.

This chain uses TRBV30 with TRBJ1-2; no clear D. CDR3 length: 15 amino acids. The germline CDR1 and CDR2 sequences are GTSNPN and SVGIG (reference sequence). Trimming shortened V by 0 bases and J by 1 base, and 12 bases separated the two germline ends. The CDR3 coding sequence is TGTGCCTGGAGTGTACGACGGCGGAGTAACTATGGCTACACCTTC. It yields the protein CAWSVRRRSNYGYTF. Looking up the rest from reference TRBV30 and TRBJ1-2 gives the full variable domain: SQTIHQWPATLVQPVGSPLSLECTVEGTSNPNLYWYRQAAGRGLQLLFYSVGIGQISSEVPQNLSASRPQDRQFILSSKKLLLSDSGFYLCAWSVRRRSNYGYTFGSGTRLTVV.

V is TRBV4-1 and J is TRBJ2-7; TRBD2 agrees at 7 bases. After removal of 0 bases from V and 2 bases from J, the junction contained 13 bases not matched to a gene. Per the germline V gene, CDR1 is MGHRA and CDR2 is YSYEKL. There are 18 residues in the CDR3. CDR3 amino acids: CASSQDLAASGLTYEQYF. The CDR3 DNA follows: TGCGCCAGCAGCCAAGATCTCGCGGCTAGCGGTTTAACCTACGAGCAGTACTTC.

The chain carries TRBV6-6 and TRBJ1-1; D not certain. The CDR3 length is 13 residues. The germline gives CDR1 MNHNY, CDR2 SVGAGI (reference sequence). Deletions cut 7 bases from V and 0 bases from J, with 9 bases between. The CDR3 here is CASTFGLNTEAFF. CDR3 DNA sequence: TGTGCCAGCACTTTTGGGTTGAACACTGAAGCTTTCTTT.

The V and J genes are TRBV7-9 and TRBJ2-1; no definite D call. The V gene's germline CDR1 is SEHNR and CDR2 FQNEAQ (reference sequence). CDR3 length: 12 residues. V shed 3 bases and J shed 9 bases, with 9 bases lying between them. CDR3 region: CASSFISGEQFF. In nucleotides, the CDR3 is TGTGCCAGCAGCTTTATTAGTGGTGAGCAGTTCTTC.

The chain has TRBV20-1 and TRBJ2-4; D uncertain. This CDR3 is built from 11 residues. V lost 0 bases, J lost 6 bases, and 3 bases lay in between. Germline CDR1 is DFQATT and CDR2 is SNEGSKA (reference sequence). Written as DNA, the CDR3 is TGCAGTGCTAGAGACGGAAACATTCAGTACTTC. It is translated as CSARDGNIQYF.

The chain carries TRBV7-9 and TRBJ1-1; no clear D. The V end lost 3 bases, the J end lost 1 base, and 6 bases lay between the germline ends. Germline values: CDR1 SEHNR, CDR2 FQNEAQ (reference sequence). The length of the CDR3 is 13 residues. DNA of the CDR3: TGTGCCAGCAGCTTCCCGGGGAACACTGAAGCTTTCTTT. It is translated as CASSFPGNTEAFF.

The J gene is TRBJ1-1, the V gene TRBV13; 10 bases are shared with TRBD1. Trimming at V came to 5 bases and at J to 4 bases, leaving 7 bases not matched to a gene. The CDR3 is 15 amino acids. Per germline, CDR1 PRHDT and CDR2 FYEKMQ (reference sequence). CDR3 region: CASSPRDRGGTEAFF. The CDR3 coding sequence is TGTGCCAGCAGCCCGCGGGACAGGGGAGGCACTGAAGCTTTCTTT.

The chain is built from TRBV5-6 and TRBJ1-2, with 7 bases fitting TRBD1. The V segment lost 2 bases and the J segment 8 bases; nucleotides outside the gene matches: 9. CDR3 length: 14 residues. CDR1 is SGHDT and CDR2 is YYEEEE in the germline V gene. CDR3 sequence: CASSLPTGVGGYTF. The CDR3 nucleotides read TGTGCCAGCAGCTTACCTACAGGGGTGGGAGGCTACACCTTC.

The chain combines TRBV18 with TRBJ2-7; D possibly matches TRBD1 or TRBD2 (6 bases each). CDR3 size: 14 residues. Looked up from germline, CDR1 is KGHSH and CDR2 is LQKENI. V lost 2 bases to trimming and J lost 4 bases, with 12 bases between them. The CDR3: CASSPARGEYEQYF. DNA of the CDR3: TGTGCCAGCTCACCAGCTAGGGGGGAATACGAGCAGTACTTC.

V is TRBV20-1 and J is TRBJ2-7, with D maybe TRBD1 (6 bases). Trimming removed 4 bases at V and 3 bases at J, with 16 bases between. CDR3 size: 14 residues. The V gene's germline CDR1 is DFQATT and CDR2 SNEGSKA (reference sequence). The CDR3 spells CSANSPGHGYEQYF. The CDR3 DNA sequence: TGCAGTGCTAACAGCCCGGGACACGGCTACGAGCAGTACTTC.

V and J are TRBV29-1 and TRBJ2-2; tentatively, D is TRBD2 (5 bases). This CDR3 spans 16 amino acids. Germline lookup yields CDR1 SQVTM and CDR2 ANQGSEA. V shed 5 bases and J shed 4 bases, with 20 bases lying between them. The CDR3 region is CSVPHPREPTTGELFF. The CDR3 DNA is TGCAGCGTTCCCCATCCCCGGGAACCTACCACCGGGGAGCTGTTTTTT.